What follows are 15 T cell receptor beta chains derived from one specimen sequenced in a study of prognosis after radiotherapy for stage I lung cancer (TCRdb year 2021). The listed sequencing device is Illumina HiSeq 3000. Two rounds of multiplex PCR were performed to amplify the TCR beta CDR3 region from genomic DNA. In the first round of PCR, primers specific to each TRBV and TRBJ gene were used, and the primer sequences are filed in Chinese patent CN105087789A. TCRdb cleaned the public reads at Q25 with fastp, built clones with MiXCR and kept in-frame beta chains. Every distinct CDR3 protein forms one entry, paired with its most common genes and DNA. A total of about 12,000 distinct CDR3 sequences appear in this sample, about 51% of them only once. Roughly 19% of the sample is in the top ten clones. The material sequenced was PBMCs, taken before or after stereotactic body radiation therapy (not recorded which). Receptor source: a donor aged 50 or older with non-small cell lung cancer.

Ten or more counts support this clonotype. This chain connects TRBV28 to TRBJ2-3; tentative D call: TRBD2 (7 bases). Germline V gives CDR1 MDHEN, CDR2 SYDVKM. This CDR3 has 15 residues. V lost 7 bases and J 8 bases, leaving 22 bases between the germline ends. The CDR3 region is CASTRVQSRGGTQYF. CDR3 nucleotide sequence: TGTGCCAGCACTCGCGTCCAGTCTAGGGGGGGTACGCAGTATTTT. Together with reference TRBV28 and TRBJ2-3, the CDR3 gives the full variable domain: DVKVTQSSRYLVKRTGEKVFLECVQDMDHENMFWYRQDPGLGLRLIYFSYDVKMKEKGDIPEGYSVSREKKERFSLILESASTNQTSMYLCASTRVQSRGGTQYFGPGTRLTVL.

This clonotype was seen just once. The CDR3 DNA follows: TGTGCCAGCAGCCGACGCGGGACCAAGAACACCGGGGAGCTGTTTTTT. Its protein is CASSRRGTKNTGELFF. The chain uses TRBV7-9 and TRBJ2-2; D may be TRBD2 (6 bases). V shed 5 bases and J shed 1 base, with 14 bases lying between them. Germline V gene sequence: CDR1 SEHNR, CDR2 FQNEAQ (reference sequence). This CDR3 contains 16 residues.

A word on this clonotype: Mismatch with germline at one junction end may stem from a read error. The CDR3: CATYKGLLRNTVELFF. CDR3 coding DNA: TGTGCCACCTACAAGGGACTACTGAGGAACACCGTGGAGCTTTTTTTT. The V and J genes are TRBV6-2 or TRBV6-3 and TRBJ2-2, with 7 bases lining up with TRBD2. The germline CDR1 and CDR2 sequences are MNHEY and SVGEGT. The CDR3 is 16 amino acids.

The J gene is TRBJ1-1, the V gene TRBV6-5; 7 bases map to TRBD1. Germline CDR1 MNHEY, CDR2 SVGAGI. The CDR3 extends over 14 amino acids. V lost 2 bases to trimming and J lost 5 bases; unmatched junction nucleotides: 5. The CDR3 sequence is CASSYVTGMTEAFF. DNA of the CDR3: TGTGCCAGCAGTTACGTGACAGGGATGACTGAAGCTTTCTTT.

V usage is TRBV6-2 or TRBV6-3 and J usage is TRBJ2-5; 8 bases line up with TRBD1. In germline, CDR1 is MNHEY, CDR2 SVGEGT. The V and J ends lost 3 bases and 2 bases, in that order; junction bases with no gene match: 5. The CDR3 is made up of 15 amino acids. CDR3 residues: CASSYRQGRQETQYF. The CDR3 DNA reads as TGTGCCAGCAGTTATAGACAGGGGCGTCAAGAGACCCAGTACTTC.

This clonotype is medium-sized. The chain recombines TRBV4-1 with TRBJ1-4, with 11 bases that match TRBD1. Unmatched junction bases numbered 5, after V lost 5 bases and J lost 6 bases. CDR1 MGHRA and CDR2 YSYEKL come from the germline V gene. This CDR3 spans 15 amino acids. In nucleotides, the CDR3 is TGCGCCAGCAGCAACACGGGACAGGGGGATGAAAAACTGTTTTTT. Translating gives CASSNTGQGDEKLFF.

This sequence joins TRBV6-4 and TRBJ2-3; perhaps TRBD1 as D (6 bases). The CDR3 is made up of 15 amino acids. Germline CDR1 is MRHNA and CDR2 is SNTAGT. V shed 6 bases and J shed 6 bases, with 19 bases lying between them. In DNA, the CDR3 is TGTGCCAGCAGCCGCGGTACAGGGAATGTGGATACGCAGTATTTT. Translated: CASSRGTGNVDTQYF.

This clonotype is medium-sized (0.01 to 0.1%) in the sample. The rearrangement links TRBV28 to TRBJ2-2, with D possibly matching TRBD1 (6 bases). This CDR3 spans 14 amino acids. CDR1 MDHEN and CDR2 SYDVKM come from the germline V gene. The germline V and J ends were trimmed by 5 bases and 0 bases, with 7 bases remaining between them. DNA for the CDR3: TGTGCCAGCAGTGGGGGCGCGAACACCGGGGAGCTGTTTTTT. It translates to CASSGGANTGELFF. Full variable domain (missing parts from reference TRBV28 and TRBJ2-2): DVKVTQSSRYLVKRTGEKVFLECVQDMDHENMFWYRQDPGLGLRLIYFSYDVKMKEKGDIPEGYSVSREKKERFSLILESASTNQTSMYLCASSGGANTGELFFGEGSRLTVL.

This clonotype has at least ten counts. V is TRBV29-1 and J is TRBJ2-3, with TRBD2 as a possible D gene (6 bases). Per germline, CDR1 SQVTM and CDR2 ANQGSEA. CDR3 size: 15 residues. Trimming shortened V by 5 bases and J by 0 bases, and 15 bases separated the two germline ends. The CDR3 loop is CSVCDGGTSTDTQYF. The DNA for the CDR3 is TGCAGCGTTTGCGATGGCGGGACTAGCACAGATACGCAGTATTTT.

By share of the sample, this clonotype is medium-sized. The V gene is TRBV6-4, the J gene TRBJ1-3; the D gene is possibly TRBD1 (6 bases). V lost 10 bases, J lost 4 bases, and 14 bases lay in between. Germline V gives CDR1 MRHNA, CDR2 SNTAGT. The CDR3 consists of 13 residues. CDR3 loop: CATGALFGNTIYF. CDR3 bases: TGTGCCACAGGGGCACTGTTCGGAAACACCATATATTTT.

V usage is TRBV6-1 and J usage is TRBJ2-2; D assignment may be TRBD1 or TRBD2 (7 bases each). The V end was cut by 6 bases, the J end by 6 bases, with 20 bases between. CDR1 and CDR2 from the germline V gene are MNHNS and SASEGT. CDR3 length: 16 residues. The CDR3 sequence: CASSRAQGGSAGELFF. The CDR3 nucleotides read TGTGCCAGCAGCCGAGCCCAGGGGGGGTCGGCCGGGGAGCTGTTTTTT.

This clonotype was counted ten times or more. This chain uses TRBV11-2 with TRBJ2-5; TRBD2 agrees at 7 bases. V was pared by 1 base and J by 5 bases, with 7 bases of the junction left unmatched. This CDR3 region has 15 residues. In germline, CDR1 is SGHAT, CDR2 FQNNGV. CDR3 loop: CASSLVLGGSETQYF. In DNA, the CDR3 is TGTGCCAGCAGCTTAGTGCTTGGCGGGAGTGAGACCCAGTACTTC.

The V gene is TRBV20-1, the J gene TRBJ2-1; 13 nucleotides line up with TRBD2. The CDR3 is 18 residues long. After removal of 6 bases from V and 0 bases from J, the junction contained 11 bases not matched to a gene. Germline CDR1 is DFQATT and CDR2 is SNEGSKA (reference sequence). The CDR3 DNA reads TGCAGTGCAGACCCGGGACTAGCGGGGTTTAGCTCCTACAATGAGCAGTTCTTC. As protein: CSADPGLAGFSSYNEQFF.

The genes are TRBV5-4 and TRBJ2-1, with unresolved D. There are 12 residues in the CDR3. V lost 3 bases, J lost 7 bases, and 8 bases lay in between. Germline-derived CDR1 and CDR2 are SGHNT and YYREEE (reference sequence). For the CDR3, the DNA is TGTGCCAGCAGCTCCAATCTTAATGAGCAGTTCTTC. As protein: CASSSNLNEQFF.

CDR3 in amino acids: CASSLKGGELFF. The DNA of the CDR3 is TGTGCCAGCAGCTTAAAGGGCGGGGAGCTGTTTTTT. The chain couples TRBV7-3 to TRBJ2-2; no clear D. The V end lost 1 base, the J end lost 7 bases, and 4 bases lay between the germline ends. This CDR3 is 12 amino acids long. CDR1 SGHTA and CDR2 FQGTGA come from the germline V gene.